Listed below are T cell receptor beta chains from one sample, sequenced in a study of shared clonotypes between healthy human individuals. Profiling relied on immunoSEQ multiplex PCR, and the TCRdb table lists in-frame clones only, not all of them. The top ten clones hold roughly 0.13% of a sample with 2 million to 2.5 million clones, 95% of them seen once. Material for sequencing was naive CD4+ T cells sorted from blood. These receptors all come from a man between 18 and 35 years old in good health. The CDR3 runs from the conserved cysteine through the conserved F or W. Each record gives: clone size, V gene, D gene, J gene, CDR3 protein, CDR3 DNA. A D gene is named only where the DNA matches it firmly. Size is omitted from some rows. Given values are once, few, many or a class for expanded clones.

>-|TRBV5-1|-|TRBJ1-1
CASSLVVGRIAEAFF
TGCGCCAGCAGCTTGGTCGTGGGGCGGATCGCTGAAGCTTTCTTT
>-|TRBV16|-|TRBJ2-1
CASSPSAGTRWYNEQFF
TGTGCCAGCAGCCCGTCTGCCGGGACTCGGTGGTACAATGAGCAGTTCTTC
>-|TRBV5-4|-|TRBJ2-1
CASSLGERREQFF
TGTGCCAGCAGCTTAGGGGAGCGAAGGGAGCAGTTCTTC
>-|TRBV14|TRBD2|TRBJ2-3
CASSLIRTSWGTDTQYF
TGTGCCAGCAGCCTGATAAGGACTAGCTGGGGCACAGATACGCAGTATTTT
>-|TRBV6-5|-|TRBJ2-7
CASSRDTYEQYF
TGTGCCAGCAGCCGCGATACCTACGAGCAGTACTTC
>few|TRBV10-1|-|TRBJ2-5
CASVPWVRQSQETQYF
TGCGCCAGCGTCCCTTGGGTTAGACAATCCCAAGAGACCCAGTACTTC
>-|TRBV11-2|-|TRBJ2-2
CASSLSLLTGELFF
TGTGCCAGCAGCTTAAGTCTTTTAACCGGGGAGCTGTTTTTT
>-|TRBV7-2|-|TRBJ2-1
CASSLHMTFLLNNEQFF
TGTGCCAGCAGCCTCCATATGACCTTCCTTTTAAACAATGAGCAGTTCTTC
>-|TRBV7-9|-|TRBJ1-1
CASSLRTPGIGNTEAFF
TGTGCCAGCAGCTTAAGGACCCCTGGGATAGGAAACACTGAAGCTTTCTTT
>-|TRBV6-1|-|TRBJ2-7
CASLRGSSYEQYF
TGTGCCAGCCTAAGGGGGAGCTCCTACGAGCAGTACTTC
>-|TRBV4-1|-|TRBJ2-1
CASSQAPERYNEQFF
TGCGCCAGCAGCCAAGCTCCGGAACGCTACAATGAGCAGTTCTTC
>-|TRBV28|-|TRBJ2-7
CASTDPLGDYEQYF
TGTGCCAGCACCGACCCCTTAGGGGATTACGAGCAGTACTTC
>-|TRBV5-1|TRBD2|TRBJ2-2
CASSLASTSGSFTGELFF
TGCGCCAGCAGCTTGGCCAGTACTAGCGGGAGTTTCACCGGGGAGCTGTTTTTT
>-|TRBV6-1|TRBD1|TRBJ1-2
CASSEAGGGYGYTF
TGTGCCAGCAGTGAAGCAGGGGGCGGCTATGGCTACACCTTC
>-|TRBV9|-|TRBJ1-1
CASSASGVTEAFF
TGTGCCAGCAGCGCTAGCGGAGTCACTGAAGCTTTCTTT
>-|TRBV7-9|-|TRBJ1-6
CASNHREEGTYNSPLHF
TGTGCCAGCAACCACAGGGAGGAGGGAACCTATAATTCACCCCTCCACTTT
>-|TRBV2|TRBD2|TRBJ2-5
CASSDPLSGGYQETQYF
TGTGCCAGCAGTGATCCGCTAAGCGGGGGGTACCAAGAGACCCAGTACTTC
>-|TRBV5-4|TRBD2|TRBJ2-7
CASSYGLADSYEQYF
TGTGCCAGCAGTTATGGACTAGCGGACTCCTACGAGCAGTACTTC
>-|TRBV19|-|TRBJ2-7
CASSIGPGLTYEQYF
TGTGCCAGTAGTATCGGTCCGGGTCTTACCTACGAGCAGTACTTC
>-|TRBV29-1|TRBD1|TRBJ2-5
CSVLTGMTETQYF
TGCAGCGTGTTGACAGGGATGACGGAGACCCAGTACTTC
>-|TRBV6-1|TRBD1|TRBJ2-4
CASNQQGAKNIQYF
TGTGCCAGCAATCAACAGGGGGCCAAAAACATTCAGTACTTC
>-|TRBV5-1|-|TRBJ2-1
CASSSWTAYNEQFF
TGCGCCAGCAGCTCCTGGACTGCCTACAATGAGCAGTTCTTC